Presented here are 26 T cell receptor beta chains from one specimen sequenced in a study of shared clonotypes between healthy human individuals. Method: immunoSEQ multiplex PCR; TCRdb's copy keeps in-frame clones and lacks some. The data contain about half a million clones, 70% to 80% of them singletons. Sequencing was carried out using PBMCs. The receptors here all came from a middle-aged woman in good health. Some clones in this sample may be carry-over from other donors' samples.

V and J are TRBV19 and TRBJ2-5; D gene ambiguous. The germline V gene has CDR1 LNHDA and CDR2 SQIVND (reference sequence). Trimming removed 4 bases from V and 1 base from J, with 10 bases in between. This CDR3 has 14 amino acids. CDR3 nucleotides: TGTGCCAGTAGTAAAGCCGGGTCCCAAGAGACCCAGTACTTC. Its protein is CASSKAGSQETQYF.

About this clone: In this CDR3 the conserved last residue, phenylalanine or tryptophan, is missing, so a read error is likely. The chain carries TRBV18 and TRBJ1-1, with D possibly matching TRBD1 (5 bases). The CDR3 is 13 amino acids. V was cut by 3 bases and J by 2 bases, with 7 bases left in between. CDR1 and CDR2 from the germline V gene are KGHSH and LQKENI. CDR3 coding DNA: TGTGCCAGCTCACCGAGGGGAAACACTGAAGCTTTCTCT. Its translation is CASSPRGNTEAFS.

DNA of the CDR3: TGTGCCAGCAGCTCCCCAGGGGGGGCTAGCGGGGGAACCTACAATGAGCAGTTCTTC. The encoded protein is CASSSPGGASGGTYNEQFF. This rearrangement joins TRBV9 to TRBJ2-1; TRBD2 aligns across 10 bases. The germline V gene encodes CDR1 SGDLS and CDR2 YYNGEE. The V segment lost 4 bases and the J segment 2 bases; nucleotides outside the gene matches: 15. The CDR3 runs 19 residues. Drawing the rest from reference TRBV9 and TRBJ2-1, the complete variable domain is DSGVTQTPKHLITATGQRVTLRCSPRSGDLSVYWYQQSLDQGLQFLIQYYNGEERAKGNILERFSAQQFPDLHSELNLSSLELGDSALYFCASSSPGGASGGTYNEQFFGPGTRLTVL.

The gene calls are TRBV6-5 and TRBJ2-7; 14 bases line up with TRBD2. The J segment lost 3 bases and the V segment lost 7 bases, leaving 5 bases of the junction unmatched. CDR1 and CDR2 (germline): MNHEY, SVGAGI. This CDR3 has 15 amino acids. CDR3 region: CASKRGTSGSYEQYF. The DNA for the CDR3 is TGTGCCAGCAAAAGAGGGACTAGCGGGAGCTACGAGCAGTACTTC.

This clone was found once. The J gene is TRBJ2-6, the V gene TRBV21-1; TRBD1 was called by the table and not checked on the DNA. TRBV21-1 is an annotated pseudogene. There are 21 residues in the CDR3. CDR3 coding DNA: TGTGCCAGCAGCAACCTTAAACTTCGGTCGGGACAATCCTCTGGGGCCAACGTCCTGACTTTC. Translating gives CASSNLKLRSGQSSGANVLTF.

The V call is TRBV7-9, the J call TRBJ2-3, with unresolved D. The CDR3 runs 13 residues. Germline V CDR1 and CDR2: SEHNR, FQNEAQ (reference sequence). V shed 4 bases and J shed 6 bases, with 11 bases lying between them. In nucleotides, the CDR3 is TGTGCCAGCAGCTCTGAGGTTCTGGATACGCAGTATTTT. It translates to CASSSEVLDTQYF. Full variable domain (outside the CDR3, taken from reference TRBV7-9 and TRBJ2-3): DTGVSQNPRHKITKRGQNVTFRCDPISEHNRLYWYRQTLGQGPEFLTYFQNEAQLEKSRLLSDRFSAERPKGSFSTLEIQRTEQGDSAMYLCASSSEVLDTQYFGPGTRLTVL.

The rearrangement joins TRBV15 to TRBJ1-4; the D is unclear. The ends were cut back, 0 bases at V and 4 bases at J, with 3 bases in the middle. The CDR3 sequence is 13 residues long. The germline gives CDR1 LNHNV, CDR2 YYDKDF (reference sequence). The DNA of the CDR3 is TGTGCCACCAGCAGAGATGTTAATGAAAAACTGTTTTTT. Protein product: CATSRDVNEKLFF. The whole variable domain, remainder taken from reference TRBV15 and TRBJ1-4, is DAMVIQNPRYQVTQFGKPVTLSCSQTLNHNVMYWYQQKSSQAPKLLFHYYDKDFNNEADTPDNFQSRRPNTSFCFLDIRSPGLGDTAMYLCATSRDVNEKLFFGSGTQLSVL.

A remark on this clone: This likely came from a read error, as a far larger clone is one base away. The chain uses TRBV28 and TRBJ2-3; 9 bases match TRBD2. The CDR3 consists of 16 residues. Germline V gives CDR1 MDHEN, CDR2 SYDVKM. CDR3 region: CACSTPAGGATDTQYF. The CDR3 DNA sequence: TGTGCCTGCAGTACCCCAGCGGGAGGAGCAACAGATACGCAGTATTTT.

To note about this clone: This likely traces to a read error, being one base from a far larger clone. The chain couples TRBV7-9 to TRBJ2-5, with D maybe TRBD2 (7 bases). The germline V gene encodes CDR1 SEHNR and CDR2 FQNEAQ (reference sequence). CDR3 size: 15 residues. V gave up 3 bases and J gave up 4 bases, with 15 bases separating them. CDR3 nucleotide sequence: TGTGCCAGCAGCTTCGGCGGGGGCGCTCTAGAGACCCAGTACTTC. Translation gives CASSFGGGALETQYF.

The CDR3 DNA is TGTGCCAGCAGCTTTCGTCCTAGCGGGAGTTACGAGCAGTACTTC. Translating gives CASSFRPSGSYEQYF. The V gene is TRBV5-4, the J gene TRBJ2-7, with 10 bases that match TRBD2. CDR1 SGHNT and CDR2 YYREEE come from the germline V gene (reference sequence). There are 15 residues in the CDR3. V lost 2 bases and J lost 4; bases outside the gene matches: 6.

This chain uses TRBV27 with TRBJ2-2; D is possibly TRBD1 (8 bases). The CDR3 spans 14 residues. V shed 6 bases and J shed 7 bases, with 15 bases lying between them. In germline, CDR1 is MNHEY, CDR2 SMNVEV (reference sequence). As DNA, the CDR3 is TGTGCCAGCAGAGAACAGGGGGGGAGCGGGGAGCTGTTTTTT. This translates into CASREQGGSGELFF.

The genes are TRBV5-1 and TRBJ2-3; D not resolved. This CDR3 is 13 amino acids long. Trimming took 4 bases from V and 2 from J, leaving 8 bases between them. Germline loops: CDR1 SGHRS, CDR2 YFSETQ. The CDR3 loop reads CASSTQPTDTQYF. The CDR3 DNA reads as TGCGCCAGCAGCACCCAGCCCACAGATACGCAGTATTTT.

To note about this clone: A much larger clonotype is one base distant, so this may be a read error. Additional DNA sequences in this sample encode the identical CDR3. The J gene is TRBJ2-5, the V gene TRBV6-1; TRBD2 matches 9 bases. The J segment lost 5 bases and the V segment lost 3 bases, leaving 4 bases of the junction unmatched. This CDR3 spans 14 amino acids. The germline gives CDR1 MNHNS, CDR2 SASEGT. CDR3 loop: CASSDSGSIETQYF. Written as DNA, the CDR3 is TGTGCCAGCAGTGATAGCGGGAGCATCGAGACCCAGTACTTC.

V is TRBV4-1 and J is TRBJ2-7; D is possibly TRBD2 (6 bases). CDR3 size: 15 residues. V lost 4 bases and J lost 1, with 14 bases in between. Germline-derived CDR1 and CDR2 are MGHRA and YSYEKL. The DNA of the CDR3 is TGCGCCAGCAGCCCGGGGACTTCCCTTTCCTACGAGCAGTACTTC. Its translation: CASSPGTSLSYEQYF.

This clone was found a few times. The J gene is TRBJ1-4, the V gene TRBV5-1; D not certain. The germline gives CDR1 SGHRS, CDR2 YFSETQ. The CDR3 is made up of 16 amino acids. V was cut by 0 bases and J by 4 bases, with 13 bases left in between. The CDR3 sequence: CASSLVTQSDNEKLFF. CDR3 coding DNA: TGCGCCAGCAGCTTGGTGACGCAAAGCGATAATGAAAAACTGTTTTTT.

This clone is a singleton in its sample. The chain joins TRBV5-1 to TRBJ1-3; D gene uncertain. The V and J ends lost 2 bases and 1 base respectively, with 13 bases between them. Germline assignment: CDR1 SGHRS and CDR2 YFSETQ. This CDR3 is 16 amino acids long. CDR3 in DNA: TGCGCCAGCAGCTTATATAATTGGGGATCTGGAAACACCATATATTTT. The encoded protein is CASSLYNWGSGNTIYF. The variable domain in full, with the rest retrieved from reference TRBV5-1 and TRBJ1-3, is KAGVTQTPRYLIKTRGQQVTLSCSPISGHRSVSWYQQTPGQGLQFLFEYFSETQRNKGNFPGRFSGRQFSNSRSEMNVSTLELGDSALYLCASSLYNWGSGNTIYFGEGSWLTVV.

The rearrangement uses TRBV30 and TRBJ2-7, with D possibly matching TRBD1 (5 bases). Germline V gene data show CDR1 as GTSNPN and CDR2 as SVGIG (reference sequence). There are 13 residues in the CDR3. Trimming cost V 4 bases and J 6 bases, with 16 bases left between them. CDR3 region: CAWTSSFQGEQYF. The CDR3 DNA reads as TGTGCCTGGACTAGTAGTTTTCAGGGCGAGCAGTACTTC.

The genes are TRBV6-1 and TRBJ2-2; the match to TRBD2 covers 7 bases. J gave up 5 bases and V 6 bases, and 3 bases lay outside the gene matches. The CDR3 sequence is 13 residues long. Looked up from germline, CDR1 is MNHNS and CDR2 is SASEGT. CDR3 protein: CASRGGSTGELFF. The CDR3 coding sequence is TGTGCCAGCAGGGGGGGGAGTACCGGGGAGCTGTTTTTT.

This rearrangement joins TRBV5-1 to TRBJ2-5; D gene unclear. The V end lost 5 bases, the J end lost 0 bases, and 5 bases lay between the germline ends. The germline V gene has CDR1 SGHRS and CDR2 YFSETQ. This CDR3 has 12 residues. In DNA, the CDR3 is TGCGCCAGCAGTCCCGACCAAGAGACCCAGTACTTC. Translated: CASSPDQETQYF.

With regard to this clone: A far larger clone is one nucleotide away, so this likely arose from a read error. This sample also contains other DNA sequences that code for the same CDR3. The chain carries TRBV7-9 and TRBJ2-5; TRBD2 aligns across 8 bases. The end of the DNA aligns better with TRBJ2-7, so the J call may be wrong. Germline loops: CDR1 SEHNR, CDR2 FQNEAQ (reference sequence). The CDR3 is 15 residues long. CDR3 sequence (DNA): TGTGCCAGCAGCCAGAGCGGGAGCCCTTCCTACGAGCAGTACTTC. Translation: CASSQSGSPSYEQYF.

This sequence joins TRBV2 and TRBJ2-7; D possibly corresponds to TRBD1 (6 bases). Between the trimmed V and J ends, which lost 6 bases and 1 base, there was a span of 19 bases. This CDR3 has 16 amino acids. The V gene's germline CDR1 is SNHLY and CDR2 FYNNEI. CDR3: CASRKWTVLRSYEQYF. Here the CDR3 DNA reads TGTGCCAGCAGGAAATGGACAGTCTTACGTTCCTACGAGCAGTACTTC.

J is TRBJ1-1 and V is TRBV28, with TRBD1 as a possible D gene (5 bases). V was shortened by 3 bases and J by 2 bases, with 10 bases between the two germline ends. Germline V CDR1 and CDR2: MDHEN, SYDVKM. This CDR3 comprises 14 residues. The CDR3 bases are TGTGCCAGCAGTTTTCTGAGGGGTAACACTGAAGCTTTCTTT. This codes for CASSFLRGNTEAFF.

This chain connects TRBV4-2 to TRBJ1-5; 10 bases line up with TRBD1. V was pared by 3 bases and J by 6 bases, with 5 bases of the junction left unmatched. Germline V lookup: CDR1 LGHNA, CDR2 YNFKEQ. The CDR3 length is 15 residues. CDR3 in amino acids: CASSHAGQGVQPQHF. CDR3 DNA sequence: TGTGCCAGCAGCCATGCCGGACAGGGGGTTCAGCCCCAGCATTTT.

The CDR3 reads CASSEALQVDTGELFF. In DNA form, the CDR3 reads TGTGCCAGCAGTGAAGCGCTTCAGGTCGACACCGGGGAGCTGTTTTTT. The rearrangement joins TRBV6-1 to TRBJ2-2; D ambiguous. V was cut by 0 bases and J by 3 bases, with 11 bases left in between. CDR3 size: 16 residues. The germline V gene encodes CDR1 MNHNS and CDR2 SASEGT.

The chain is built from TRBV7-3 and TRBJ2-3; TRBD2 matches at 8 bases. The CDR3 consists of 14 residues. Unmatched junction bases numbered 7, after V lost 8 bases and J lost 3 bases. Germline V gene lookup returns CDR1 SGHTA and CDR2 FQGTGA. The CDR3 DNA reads TGTGCCAGCCGGGCGGGGGGCGCGACAGATACGCAGTATTTT. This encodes CASRAGGATDTQYF. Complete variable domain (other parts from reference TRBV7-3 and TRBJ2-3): GAGVSQTPSNKVTEKGKYVELRCDPISGHTALYWYRQSLGQGPEFLIYFQGTGAADDSGLPNDRFFAVRPEGSVSTLKIQRTERGDSAVYLCASRAGGATDTQYFGPGTRLTVL.

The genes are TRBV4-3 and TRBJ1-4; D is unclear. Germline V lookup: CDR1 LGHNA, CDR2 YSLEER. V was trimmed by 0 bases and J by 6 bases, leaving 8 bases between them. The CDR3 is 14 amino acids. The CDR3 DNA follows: TGCGCCAGCAGCCAAGATCTCACCTATGAAAAACTGTTTTTT. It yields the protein CASSQDLTYEKLFF.